This T cell receptor (beta chain) emerged from a study of T cells expressing NK-cell markers. Overall study context: The authors derived TCR beta repertoires from sorted CD3+CD56+NKG2C+, CD3+CD56+NKG2C- and CD3+CD56-NKG2C+ T cells.

A 5'RACE template switching approach incorporating UMIs was used to make TCR beta cDNA. From its re-call of the 5' RACE reads, TCRdb lists each CDR3 protein once, without DNA. The table lists 400,000 to 500,000 distinct CDR3 sequences. Note on this clonotype: Its antigen is undetermined.

Study findings and constraints: CD8+ T cells in a handful of donors included dominant NKG2C+ clonotypes at roughly 1.0-7.5%. The CD3+CD56-NKG2C+ fraction of a few donors was likewise dominated by these clonotypes.

Germline-derived CDR1 and CDR2 are SQVTM and ANQGSEA. This CDR3 contains 13 residues. This clonotype was sampled from a woman aged 18 to 75 in good health. The material sequenced was blood T cells: a sorted CD56 or NKG2C T cell subset, CD4+ or CD8+ T cells, or bulk PBMC T cells (not recorded which). The V call is TRBV29-1, the J call TRBJ2-5; absent DNA, TCRdb's TRBD1 call cannot be checked. This chain's CDR3 is CSANPDRAETQYF.